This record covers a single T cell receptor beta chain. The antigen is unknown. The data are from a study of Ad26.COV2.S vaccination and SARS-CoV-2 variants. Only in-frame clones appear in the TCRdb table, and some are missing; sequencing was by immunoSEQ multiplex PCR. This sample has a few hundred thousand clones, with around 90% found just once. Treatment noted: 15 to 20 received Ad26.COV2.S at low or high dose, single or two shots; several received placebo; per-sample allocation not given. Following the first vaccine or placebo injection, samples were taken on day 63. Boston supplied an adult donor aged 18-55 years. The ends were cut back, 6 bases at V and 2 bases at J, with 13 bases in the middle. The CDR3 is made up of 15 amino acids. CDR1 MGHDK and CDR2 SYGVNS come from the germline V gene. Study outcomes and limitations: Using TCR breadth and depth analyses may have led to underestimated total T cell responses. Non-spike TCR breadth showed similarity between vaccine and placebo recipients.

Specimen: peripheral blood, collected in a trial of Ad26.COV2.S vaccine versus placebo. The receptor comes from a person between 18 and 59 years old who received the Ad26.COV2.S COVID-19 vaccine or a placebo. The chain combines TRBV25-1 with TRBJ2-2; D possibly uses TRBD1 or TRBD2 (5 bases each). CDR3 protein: CASSPRGPNTGELFF. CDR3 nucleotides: TGTGCCAGCAGCCCACGGGGACCAAACACCGGGGAGCTGTTTTTT.